A single sample gave rise to the 29 T cell receptor beta chains below, sequenced in a study of CD8+ T cells in alopecia areata. In alopecia areata patients, both lesional scalp punch biopsies and peripheral blood were collected. After isolation, RNA underwent reverse transcription to generate cDNA as the sequencing template. Some clones are missing from TCRdb's copy, which holds only in-frame ones; the method was immunoSEQ multiplex PCR. The sample carries about 11,000 clones, approximately 60% recorded once. This specimen consisted of skin, obtained at week 0. These receptors all come from a human donor with alopecia areata.

Relative to its sample, this clone is medium-sized. V gene TRBV7-9 combines with J gene TRBJ2-7; D possibly uses TRBD1 or TRBD2 (5 bases each). This CDR3 has 18 amino acids. Looked up from germline, CDR1 is SEHNR and CDR2 is FQNEAQ (reference sequence). Trimming left V 5 bases short and J 1 base short, with 24 bases between. The CDR3 region is CASSQKAVVRDGSYEQYF. The CDR3 DNA reads TGTGCCAGCAGCCAAAAGGCGGTGGTTCGGGACGGATCCTACGAGCAGTACTTC.

The chain recombines TRBV5-1 with TRBJ2-5, with 9 bases that match TRBD2. The CDR3 runs 16 residues. Germline assignment: CDR1 SGHRS and CDR2 YFSETQ. After removal of 4 bases from V and 2 bases from J, the junction contained 9 bases not matched to a gene. CDR3 coding DNA: TGCGCCAGCAGCAGATCTAGCGGGAACAAGCAAGAGACCCAGTACTTC. Residues: CASSRSSGNKQETQYF.

The chain has TRBV11-3 and TRBJ2-1, with TRBD2 as a possible D gene (7 bases). The CDR3 sequence is 16 residues long. Germline loops: CDR1 SGHNT, CDR2 YENEEA. Trimming took off 5 bases at V and 8 bases at J, with 22 bases between the two ends. Here the CDR3 reads CASSPIFGGGAHEQFF. The CDR3 nucleotides are TGTGCCAGCAGCCCGATTTTCGGTGGGGGGGCCCATGAGCAGTTCTTC.

The gene calls are TRBV2 and TRBJ2-7; D ambiguous. The CDR3 is made up of 12 amino acids. The V end lost 7 bases, the J end lost 3 bases, and 10 bases lay between the germline ends. Per germline, CDR1 SNHLY and CDR2 FYNNEI. This CDR3 reads CASIAQNYEQYF. As DNA, the CDR3 is TGTGCCAGCATTGCACAAAACTACGAGCAGTACTTC. Full variable domain (remainder filled in from reference TRBV2 and TRBJ2-7): EPEVTQTPSHQVTQMGQEVILRCVPISNHLYFYWYRQILGQKVEFLVSFYNNEISEKSEIFDDQFSVERPDGSNFTLKIRSTKLEDSAMYFCASIAQNYEQYFGPGTRLTVT.

This clone is medium-sized by share. This rearrangement joins TRBV6-4 to TRBJ2-3, with 8 nucleotides matching TRBD2. V dropped 0 bases and J dropped 1; count of bases not matched to a gene: 0. Germline loops: CDR1 MRHNA, CDR2 SNTAGT. The CDR3 is made up of 15 amino acids. The CDR3 coding sequence is TGTGCCAGCAGTGACTCTAGCGGGGGCACAGATACGCAGTATTTT. Translated, it gives CASSDSSGGTDTQYF.

The chain couples TRBV11-3 to TRBJ2-7, with a possible D match to TRBD2 (6 bases). Germline V gene sequence: CDR1 SGHNT, CDR2 YENEEA. This CDR3 is 14 amino acids long. The ends were cut back, 5 bases at V and 6 bases at J, with 17 bases in the middle. DNA of the CDR3: TGTGCCAGCAGCCCCGGCCTAAGGGAGGCCGAGCAGTACTTC. It translates to CASSPGLREAEQYF. The full variable domain, with the rest looked up from reference TRBV11-3 and TRBJ2-7, is EAGVVQSPRYKIIEKKQPVAFWCNPISGHNTLYWYLQNLGQGPELLIRYENEEAVDDSQLPKDRFSAERLKGVDSTLKIQPAELGDSAVYLCASSPGLREAEQYFGPGTRLTVT.

This clone has just one count. The rearrangement links TRBV5-1 to TRBJ1-1; D perhaps matches TRBD1 (5 bases). The CDR3 is 12 amino acids. The V end was cut by 5 bases, the J end by 7 bases, with 12 bases between. Germline V gene data show CDR1 as SGHRS and CDR2 as YFSETQ. The CDR3: CASRQAVDEAFF. The CDR3 DNA is TGCGCCAGCAGACAGGCCGTCGATGAAGCTTTCTTT.

V gene TRBV19 combines with J gene TRBJ2-6; TRBD1 agrees at 7 bases. Losses at the gene ends were 6 bases for V and 4 bases for J; bases not matched to a gene: 9. The CDR3 spans 16 residues. CDR1 is LNHDA and CDR2 is SQIVND in the germline V gene (reference sequence). This chain's CDR3 is CASSRGQAGGANVLTF. As DNA, the CDR3 is TGTGCCAGTAGCCGAGGACAGGCTGGCGGGGCCAACGTCCTGACTTTC.

This clone was detected once. The chain is built from TRBV15 and TRBJ2-1; 9 bases match TRBD1. In germline, CDR1 is LNHNV, CDR2 YYDKDF (reference sequence). The CDR3 totals 15 residues. J lost 7 bases, V lost 1 base, and 5 bases had no gene match. The CDR3 coding sequence is TGTGCCACCAGCAGAGCGGGACAGGGAAATAATGAGCAGTTCTTC. It is translated as CATSRAGQGNNEQFF. The full variable domain, rest sourced from reference TRBV15 and TRBJ2-1, is DAMVIQNPRYQVTQFGKPVTLSCSQTLNHNVMYWYQQKSSQAPKLLFHYYDKDFNNEADTPDNFQSRRPNTSFCFLDIRSPGLGDTAMYLCATSRAGQGNNEQFFGPGTRLTVL.

This clone has more than one count but fewer than ten. This chain joins TRBV6-1 and TRBJ1-2, with D perhaps matching TRBD1 (5 bases). V lost 3 bases to trimming and J lost 6 bases, with 14 bases between them. In germline, CDR1 is MNHNS, CDR2 SASEGT. The CDR3 length is 14 residues. For the CDR3, the DNA is TGTGCCAGCAGTGACCCGAGACAGATTGATGGCTACACCTTC. Residues: CASSDPRQIDGYTF.

The chain carries TRBV5-5 and TRBJ1-6; 7 bases fit TRBD1. Germline trimming cut 0 bases from V and 9 bases from J; bases unmatched to any gene: 3. The CDR3 totals 14 residues. Germline V CDR1 and CDR2: SGHKS, YYEKEE (reference sequence). This CDR3 reads CASSLEGGASPLHF. The CDR3 region has the DNA TGTGCCAGCAGCTTGGAAGGGGGCGCTTCACCCCTCCACTTT. The whole variable domain, filled in from reference TRBV5-5 and TRBJ1-6, reads DAGVTQSPTHLIKTRGQQVTLRCSPISGHKSVSWYQQVLGQGPQFIFQYYEKEERGRGNFPDRFSARQFPNYSSELNVNALLLGDSALYLCASSLEGGASPLHFGNGTRLTVT.

This clone came up a few times. V and J are TRBV6-6 and TRBJ1-2, with TRBD1 matching 8 bases. Germline V gene sequence: CDR1 MNHNY, CDR2 SVGAGI (reference sequence). The junction had 2 bases not matched to a gene; V was cut back by 0 bases and J by 5 bases. The CDR3 covers 14 residues. Written as DNA, the CDR3 is TGTGCCAGCAGTTACTCGGGACAGGCTTATGGCTACACCTTC. Protein sequence: CASSYSGQAYGYTF.

J is TRBJ2-1 and V is TRBV10-3, with 12 nucleotides matching TRBD2. Germline V gene lookup returns CDR1 ENHRY and CDR2 SYGVKD. J was trimmed by 8 bases and V by 3 bases; bases with no gene match: 5. CDR3 length: 15 residues. The CDR3, as DNA: TGTGCCATCAGTGACCGACTAGCGGGAGATGATGAGCAGTTCTTC. This translates into CAISDRLAGDDEQFF.

V gene TRBV30 combines with J gene TRBJ2-2, with 7 nucleotides matching TRBD1. Losses at the gene ends were 4 bases for V and 3 bases for J; bases not matched to a gene: 5. CDR1 GTSNPN and CDR2 SVGIG come from the germline V gene (reference sequence). This CDR3 has 14 amino acids. CDR3 in amino acids: CAWNPGTDTGELFF. The CDR3 bases are TGTGCCTGGAACCCCGGGACAGACACCGGGGAGCTGTTTTTT.

The CDR3 region has the DNA TGTGCCAGCAGCCACACCACGGGACAGGGTGGGTACAATGAGCAGTTCTTC. It translates to CASSHTTGQGGYNEQFF. This chain links TRBV5-4 with TRBJ2-1; 9 bases are a match to TRBD1. CDR1 SGHNT and CDR2 YYREEE come from the germline V gene (reference sequence). This CDR3 contains 17 residues. V dropped 4 bases and J dropped 4; count of bases not matched to a gene: 12. Supplemented by reference TRBV5-4 and TRBJ2-1, the full variable domain reads ETGVTQSPTHLIKTRGQQVTLRCSSQSGHNTVSWYQQALGQGPQFIFQYYREEENGRGNFPPRFSGLQFPNYSSELNVNALELDDSALYLCASSHTTGQGGYNEQFFGPGTRLTVL.

This clone has more than one count but fewer than ten. V gene TRBV6-5 combines with J gene TRBJ1-6; D gene uncertain. The V gene lost 6 bases and the J gene lost 8 bases, with 17 bases spanning the gap. Germline assignment: CDR1 MNHEY and CDR2 SVGAGI. The CDR3 has 15 residues. CDR3 DNA sequence: TGTGCCAGCAGGACGATTGCTAAAGGAGATTCACCCCTCCACTTT. It codes for CASRTIAKGDSPLHF.

The rearrangement joins TRBV2 to TRBJ2-1, with D perhaps given as TRBD1 or TRBD2 (5 bases each). V was trimmed by 5 bases and J by 5 bases, leaving 7 bases between them. Germline CDR1 SNHLY, CDR2 FYNNEI. The CDR3 is 12 residues long. The CDR3 region has the DNA TGTGCCAGCAGTTGGGACGACAATGAGCAGTTCTTC. Translated, it gives CASSWDDNEQFF.

This rearrangement joins TRBV6-1 to TRBJ2-2; no clear D. Germline loops: CDR1 MNHNS, CDR2 SASEGT. The germline V and J ends were trimmed by 4 bases and 2 bases, with 5 bases remaining between them. The CDR3 has 13 residues. This CDR3 reads CASSGYNTGELFF. For the CDR3, the DNA is TGTGCCAGCAGTGGCTACAACACCGGGGAGCTGTTTTTT.

The CDR3 nucleotides are TGTGCCAGCAGCCCGCTCATGGGGGGACTAGCGAGATATGAGCAGTTCTTC. Its protein is CASSPLMGGLARYEQFF. The chain couples TRBV28 to TRBJ2-1; 10 bases line up with TRBD2. There are 17 residues in the CDR3. CDR1 is MDHEN and CDR2 is SYDVKM in the germline V gene. V lost 6 bases to trimming and J lost 8 bases; unmatched junction nucleotides: 16.

The rearrangement uses TRBV10-2 and TRBJ1-1; no firm D call. CDR1 WSHSY and CDR2 SAAADI come from the germline V gene. The CDR3 is 11 amino acids. Trimming removed 2 bases at V and 8 bases at J, with 6 bases between. This CDR3 reads CASSEREEAFF. The CDR3 coding sequence is TGCGCCAGCAGTGAGAGGGAAGAAGCTTTCTTT.

The V and J genes are TRBV2 and TRBJ2-3, with 9 bases lining up with TRBD2. With 7 bases clipped from V and 4 bases from J, the junction kept 9 bases outside the gene matches. CDR1 and CDR2 from the germline V gene are SNHLY and FYNNEI. CDR3 length: 15 residues. CDR3 residues: CASTRPSGKSDTQYF. In DNA form, the CDR3 reads TGTGCCAGCACCCGGCCTAGCGGGAAGTCAGATACGCAGTATTTT.

The V gene is TRBV28, the J gene TRBJ1-6, with D tentatively TRBD1 (6 bases). The ends were cut back, 3 bases at V and 0 bases at J, with 24 bases in the middle. This CDR3 is 21 amino acids long. The germline V gene has CDR1 MDHEN and CDR2 SYDVKM. DNA of the CDR3: TGTGCCAGCAGTTTGAGGGGGATAGGGACATCTGTCAGCTCCTATAATTCACCCCTCCACTTT. Translation gives CASSLRGIGTSVSSYNSPLHF.

This sequence joins TRBV6-6 and TRBJ2-3; D remains unclear. V was clipped by 0 bases and J by 2 bases, with 3 bases between them. Germline V CDR1 and CDR2: MNHNY, SVGAGI (reference sequence). The length of the CDR3 is 13 residues. The CDR3 protein is CASSYSDTDTQYF. CDR3 sequence (DNA): TGTGCCAGCAGTTACTCCGACACAGATACGCAGTATTTT.

This clone was counted a few times. The V and J genes are TRBV5-6 and TRBJ1-2; no reliable D call. The germline V and J ends were trimmed by 0 bases and 4 bases, with 13 bases remaining between them. The CDR3 sequence is 15 residues long. Germline V gives CDR1 SGHDT, CDR2 YYEEEE. The CDR3 coding sequence is TGTGCCAGCAGCTTGGAGGTCCTCGGAGGCTATGGCTACACCTTC. It encodes CASSLEVLGGYGYTF. Together with reference TRBV5-6 and TRBJ1-2, the CDR3 gives the full variable domain: DAGVTQSPTHLIKTRGQQVTLRCSPKSGHDTVSWYQQALGQGPQFIFQYYEEEERQRGNFPDRFSGHQFPNYSSELNVNALLLGDSALYLCASSLEVLGGYGYTFGSGTRLTVV.

This clone was observed a few times. V and J are TRBV6-5 and TRBJ2-7, with D perhaps matching TRBD1 (7 bases). Germline V CDR1 and CDR2: MNHEY, SVGAGI. Deletions cut 5 bases from V and 5 bases from J, with 19 bases between. This CDR3 spans 15 amino acids. Written as DNA, the CDR3 is TGTGCCAGCAGTACCAGACAGGGAGGTCAGGACGAGCAGTACTTC. Its protein product is CASSTRQGGQDEQYF.

V gene TRBV4-2 combines with J gene TRBJ2-7; possible D gene TRBD2, 5 bases. V was shortened by 1 base and J by 9 bases, with 16 bases between the two germline ends. The CDR3 is made up of 14 amino acids. Germline loops: CDR1 LGHNA, CDR2 YNFKEQ. Here the CDR3 reads CASSQGVSDRRQYF. The CDR3 DNA reads TGTGCCAGCAGCCAAGGTGTTAGCGATCGTAGGCAGTACTTC.

The chain employs TRBV7-9 and TRBJ2-3; possibly TRBD1 for D (6 bases). V was clipped by 5 bases and J by 2 bases, with 14 bases between them. The CDR3 runs to 15 residues. Germline V gene data show CDR1 as SEHNR and CDR2 as FQNEAQ (reference sequence). The CDR3 loop reads CASSLIGQLTDTQYF. The CDR3 nucleotides read TGTGCCAGCAGCCTAATTGGACAGCTCACAGATACGCAGTATTTT. Drawing the rest from reference TRBV7-9 and TRBJ2-3, the complete variable domain is DTGVSQNPRHKITKRGQNVTFRCDPISEHNRLYWYRQTLGQGPEFLTYFQNEAQLEKSRLLSDRFSAERPKGSFSTLEIQRTEQGDSAMYLCASSLIGQLTDTQYFGPGTRLTVL.

This clone appeared a single time. The chain combines TRBV4-1 with TRBJ2-2, with D tentatively TRBD1 or TRBD2 (5 bases each). CDR1 and CDR2 (germline): MGHRA, YSYEKL. Trimming stripped 4 bases from V and 6 bases from J, with 18 bases between. This CDR3 region has 16 residues. The CDR3, as DNA: TGCGCCAGCAGCCCAGACCCCCCGGGGACCGCCGGGGAGCTGTTTTTT. Encoded protein: CASSPDPPGTAGELFF.

The chain recombines TRBV7-3 with TRBJ2-7; maybe TRBD2 (6 bases). This CDR3 spans 13 amino acids. Germline V gene lookup returns CDR1 SGHTA and CDR2 FQGTGA. Trimming took 9 bases from V and 0 from J, leaving 12 bases between them. CDR3 nucleotide sequence: TGTGCCAGACGGTGCGGGGCCTCCTACGAGCAGTACTTC. Encoded protein: CARRCGASYEQYF.